Detailed here is one T cell receptor (beta chain). In the source study's methods: Scientists estimated how many nucleated cells there were by amplifying reference gene primers. The data were produced by immunoSEQ multiplex PCR, yet TCRdb's version contains in-frame clones alone and is incomplete. D and trimming were read from the DNA, whereas the V and J calls and clone size are those reported in that table. Seen here are about 270,000 clones, 89% observed once, and the top ten hold roughly 2.3%. V lost 3 bases to trimming and J lost 2 bases, with 14 bases between them. Germline V gene data show CDR1 as MNHNS and CDR2 as SASEGT. This CDR3 has 15 residues. This record belongs to a study of blood T cell repertoires in COVID-19.

The specimen sequenced was peripheral blood. This receptor was identified in a man aged 50-59 years with acute or convalescent COVID-19. V usage is TRBV6-1 and J usage is TRBJ2-7; D perhaps matches TRBD1 (6 bases). CDR3 sequence reads: CASSDLDRLAYEQYF. The DNA for the CDR3 is TGTGCCAGCAGTGACCTTGACAGGCTTGCCTACGAGCAGTACTTC.